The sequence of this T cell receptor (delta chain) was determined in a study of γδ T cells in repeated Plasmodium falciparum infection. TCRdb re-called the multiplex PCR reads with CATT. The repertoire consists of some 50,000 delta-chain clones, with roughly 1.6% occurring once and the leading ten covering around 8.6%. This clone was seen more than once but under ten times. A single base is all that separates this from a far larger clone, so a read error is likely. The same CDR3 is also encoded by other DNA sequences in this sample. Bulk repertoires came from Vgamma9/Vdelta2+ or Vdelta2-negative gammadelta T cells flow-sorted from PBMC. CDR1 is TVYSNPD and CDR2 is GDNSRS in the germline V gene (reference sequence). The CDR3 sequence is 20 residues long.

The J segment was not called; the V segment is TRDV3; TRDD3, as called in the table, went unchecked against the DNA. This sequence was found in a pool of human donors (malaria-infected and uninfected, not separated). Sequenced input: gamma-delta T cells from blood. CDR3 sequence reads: CAFIPLLVGDTPMYTDKLIF. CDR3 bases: TGTGCCTTCATCCCGTTGCTAGTGGGGGATACCCCGATGTACACCGATAAACTCATCTTC.